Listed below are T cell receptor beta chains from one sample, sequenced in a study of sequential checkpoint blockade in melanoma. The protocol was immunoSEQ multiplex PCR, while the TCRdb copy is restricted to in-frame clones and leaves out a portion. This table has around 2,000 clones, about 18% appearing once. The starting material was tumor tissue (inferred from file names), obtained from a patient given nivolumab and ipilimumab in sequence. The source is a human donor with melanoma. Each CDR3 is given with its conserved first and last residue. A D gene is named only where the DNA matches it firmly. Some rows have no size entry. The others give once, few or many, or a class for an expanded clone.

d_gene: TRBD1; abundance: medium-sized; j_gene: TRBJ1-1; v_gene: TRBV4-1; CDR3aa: CASSQWAGGTEAFF; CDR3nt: TGCGCCAGCAGCCAATGGGCAGGGGGCACTGAAGCTTTCTTT
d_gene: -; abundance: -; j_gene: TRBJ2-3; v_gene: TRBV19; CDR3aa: CASGWQDTQYF; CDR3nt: TGTGCCAGTGGATGGCAAGATACGCAGTATTTT
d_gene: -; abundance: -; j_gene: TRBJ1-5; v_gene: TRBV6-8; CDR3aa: CASSQTEGVQPQHF; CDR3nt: TGTGCCAGCAGTCAGACAGAAGGGGTTCAGCCCCAGCATTTT
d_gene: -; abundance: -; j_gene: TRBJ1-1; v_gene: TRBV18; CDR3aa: CASSASRELTEAFF; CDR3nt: TGTGCCAGCTCAGCATCCCGGGAGTTAACTGAAGCTTTCTTT
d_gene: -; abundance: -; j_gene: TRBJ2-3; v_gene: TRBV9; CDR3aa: CASSSGTDTQYF; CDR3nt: TGTGCCAGCAGTTCTGGGACAGATACGCAGTATTTT
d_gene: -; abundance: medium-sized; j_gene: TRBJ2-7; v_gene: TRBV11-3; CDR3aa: CASRRTFETYEQYF; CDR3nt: TGTGCCAGCAGAAGGACCTTTGAAACCTACGAGCAGTACTTC
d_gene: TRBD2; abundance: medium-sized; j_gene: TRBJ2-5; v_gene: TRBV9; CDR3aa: CASSVLAGIQETQYF; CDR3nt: TGTGCCAGCAGCGTCCTAGCGGGAATACAAGAGACCCAGTACTTC
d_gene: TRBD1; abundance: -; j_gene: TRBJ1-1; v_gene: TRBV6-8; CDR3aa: CASSYGRGGLVTEAFF; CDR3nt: TGTGCCAGCAGTTACGGCAGGGGGGGTTTGGTTACTGAAGCTTTCTTT
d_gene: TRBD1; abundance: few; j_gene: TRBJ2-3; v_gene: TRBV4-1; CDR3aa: CASSQDRGTGSDTQYF; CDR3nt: TGCGCCAGCAGCCAAGATAGGGGGACAGGGTCGGATACGCAGTATTTT
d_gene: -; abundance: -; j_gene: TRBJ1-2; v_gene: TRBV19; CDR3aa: CASSIDPGRVYGYTF; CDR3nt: TGTGCCAGTAGTATAGATCCGGGGAGGGTATATGGCTACACCTTC
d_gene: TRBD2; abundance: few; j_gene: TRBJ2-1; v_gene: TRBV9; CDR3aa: CASSASGGTASEQFF; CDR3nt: TGTGCCAGCAGCGCTAGCGGGGGTACCGCATCGGAGCAGTTCTTC